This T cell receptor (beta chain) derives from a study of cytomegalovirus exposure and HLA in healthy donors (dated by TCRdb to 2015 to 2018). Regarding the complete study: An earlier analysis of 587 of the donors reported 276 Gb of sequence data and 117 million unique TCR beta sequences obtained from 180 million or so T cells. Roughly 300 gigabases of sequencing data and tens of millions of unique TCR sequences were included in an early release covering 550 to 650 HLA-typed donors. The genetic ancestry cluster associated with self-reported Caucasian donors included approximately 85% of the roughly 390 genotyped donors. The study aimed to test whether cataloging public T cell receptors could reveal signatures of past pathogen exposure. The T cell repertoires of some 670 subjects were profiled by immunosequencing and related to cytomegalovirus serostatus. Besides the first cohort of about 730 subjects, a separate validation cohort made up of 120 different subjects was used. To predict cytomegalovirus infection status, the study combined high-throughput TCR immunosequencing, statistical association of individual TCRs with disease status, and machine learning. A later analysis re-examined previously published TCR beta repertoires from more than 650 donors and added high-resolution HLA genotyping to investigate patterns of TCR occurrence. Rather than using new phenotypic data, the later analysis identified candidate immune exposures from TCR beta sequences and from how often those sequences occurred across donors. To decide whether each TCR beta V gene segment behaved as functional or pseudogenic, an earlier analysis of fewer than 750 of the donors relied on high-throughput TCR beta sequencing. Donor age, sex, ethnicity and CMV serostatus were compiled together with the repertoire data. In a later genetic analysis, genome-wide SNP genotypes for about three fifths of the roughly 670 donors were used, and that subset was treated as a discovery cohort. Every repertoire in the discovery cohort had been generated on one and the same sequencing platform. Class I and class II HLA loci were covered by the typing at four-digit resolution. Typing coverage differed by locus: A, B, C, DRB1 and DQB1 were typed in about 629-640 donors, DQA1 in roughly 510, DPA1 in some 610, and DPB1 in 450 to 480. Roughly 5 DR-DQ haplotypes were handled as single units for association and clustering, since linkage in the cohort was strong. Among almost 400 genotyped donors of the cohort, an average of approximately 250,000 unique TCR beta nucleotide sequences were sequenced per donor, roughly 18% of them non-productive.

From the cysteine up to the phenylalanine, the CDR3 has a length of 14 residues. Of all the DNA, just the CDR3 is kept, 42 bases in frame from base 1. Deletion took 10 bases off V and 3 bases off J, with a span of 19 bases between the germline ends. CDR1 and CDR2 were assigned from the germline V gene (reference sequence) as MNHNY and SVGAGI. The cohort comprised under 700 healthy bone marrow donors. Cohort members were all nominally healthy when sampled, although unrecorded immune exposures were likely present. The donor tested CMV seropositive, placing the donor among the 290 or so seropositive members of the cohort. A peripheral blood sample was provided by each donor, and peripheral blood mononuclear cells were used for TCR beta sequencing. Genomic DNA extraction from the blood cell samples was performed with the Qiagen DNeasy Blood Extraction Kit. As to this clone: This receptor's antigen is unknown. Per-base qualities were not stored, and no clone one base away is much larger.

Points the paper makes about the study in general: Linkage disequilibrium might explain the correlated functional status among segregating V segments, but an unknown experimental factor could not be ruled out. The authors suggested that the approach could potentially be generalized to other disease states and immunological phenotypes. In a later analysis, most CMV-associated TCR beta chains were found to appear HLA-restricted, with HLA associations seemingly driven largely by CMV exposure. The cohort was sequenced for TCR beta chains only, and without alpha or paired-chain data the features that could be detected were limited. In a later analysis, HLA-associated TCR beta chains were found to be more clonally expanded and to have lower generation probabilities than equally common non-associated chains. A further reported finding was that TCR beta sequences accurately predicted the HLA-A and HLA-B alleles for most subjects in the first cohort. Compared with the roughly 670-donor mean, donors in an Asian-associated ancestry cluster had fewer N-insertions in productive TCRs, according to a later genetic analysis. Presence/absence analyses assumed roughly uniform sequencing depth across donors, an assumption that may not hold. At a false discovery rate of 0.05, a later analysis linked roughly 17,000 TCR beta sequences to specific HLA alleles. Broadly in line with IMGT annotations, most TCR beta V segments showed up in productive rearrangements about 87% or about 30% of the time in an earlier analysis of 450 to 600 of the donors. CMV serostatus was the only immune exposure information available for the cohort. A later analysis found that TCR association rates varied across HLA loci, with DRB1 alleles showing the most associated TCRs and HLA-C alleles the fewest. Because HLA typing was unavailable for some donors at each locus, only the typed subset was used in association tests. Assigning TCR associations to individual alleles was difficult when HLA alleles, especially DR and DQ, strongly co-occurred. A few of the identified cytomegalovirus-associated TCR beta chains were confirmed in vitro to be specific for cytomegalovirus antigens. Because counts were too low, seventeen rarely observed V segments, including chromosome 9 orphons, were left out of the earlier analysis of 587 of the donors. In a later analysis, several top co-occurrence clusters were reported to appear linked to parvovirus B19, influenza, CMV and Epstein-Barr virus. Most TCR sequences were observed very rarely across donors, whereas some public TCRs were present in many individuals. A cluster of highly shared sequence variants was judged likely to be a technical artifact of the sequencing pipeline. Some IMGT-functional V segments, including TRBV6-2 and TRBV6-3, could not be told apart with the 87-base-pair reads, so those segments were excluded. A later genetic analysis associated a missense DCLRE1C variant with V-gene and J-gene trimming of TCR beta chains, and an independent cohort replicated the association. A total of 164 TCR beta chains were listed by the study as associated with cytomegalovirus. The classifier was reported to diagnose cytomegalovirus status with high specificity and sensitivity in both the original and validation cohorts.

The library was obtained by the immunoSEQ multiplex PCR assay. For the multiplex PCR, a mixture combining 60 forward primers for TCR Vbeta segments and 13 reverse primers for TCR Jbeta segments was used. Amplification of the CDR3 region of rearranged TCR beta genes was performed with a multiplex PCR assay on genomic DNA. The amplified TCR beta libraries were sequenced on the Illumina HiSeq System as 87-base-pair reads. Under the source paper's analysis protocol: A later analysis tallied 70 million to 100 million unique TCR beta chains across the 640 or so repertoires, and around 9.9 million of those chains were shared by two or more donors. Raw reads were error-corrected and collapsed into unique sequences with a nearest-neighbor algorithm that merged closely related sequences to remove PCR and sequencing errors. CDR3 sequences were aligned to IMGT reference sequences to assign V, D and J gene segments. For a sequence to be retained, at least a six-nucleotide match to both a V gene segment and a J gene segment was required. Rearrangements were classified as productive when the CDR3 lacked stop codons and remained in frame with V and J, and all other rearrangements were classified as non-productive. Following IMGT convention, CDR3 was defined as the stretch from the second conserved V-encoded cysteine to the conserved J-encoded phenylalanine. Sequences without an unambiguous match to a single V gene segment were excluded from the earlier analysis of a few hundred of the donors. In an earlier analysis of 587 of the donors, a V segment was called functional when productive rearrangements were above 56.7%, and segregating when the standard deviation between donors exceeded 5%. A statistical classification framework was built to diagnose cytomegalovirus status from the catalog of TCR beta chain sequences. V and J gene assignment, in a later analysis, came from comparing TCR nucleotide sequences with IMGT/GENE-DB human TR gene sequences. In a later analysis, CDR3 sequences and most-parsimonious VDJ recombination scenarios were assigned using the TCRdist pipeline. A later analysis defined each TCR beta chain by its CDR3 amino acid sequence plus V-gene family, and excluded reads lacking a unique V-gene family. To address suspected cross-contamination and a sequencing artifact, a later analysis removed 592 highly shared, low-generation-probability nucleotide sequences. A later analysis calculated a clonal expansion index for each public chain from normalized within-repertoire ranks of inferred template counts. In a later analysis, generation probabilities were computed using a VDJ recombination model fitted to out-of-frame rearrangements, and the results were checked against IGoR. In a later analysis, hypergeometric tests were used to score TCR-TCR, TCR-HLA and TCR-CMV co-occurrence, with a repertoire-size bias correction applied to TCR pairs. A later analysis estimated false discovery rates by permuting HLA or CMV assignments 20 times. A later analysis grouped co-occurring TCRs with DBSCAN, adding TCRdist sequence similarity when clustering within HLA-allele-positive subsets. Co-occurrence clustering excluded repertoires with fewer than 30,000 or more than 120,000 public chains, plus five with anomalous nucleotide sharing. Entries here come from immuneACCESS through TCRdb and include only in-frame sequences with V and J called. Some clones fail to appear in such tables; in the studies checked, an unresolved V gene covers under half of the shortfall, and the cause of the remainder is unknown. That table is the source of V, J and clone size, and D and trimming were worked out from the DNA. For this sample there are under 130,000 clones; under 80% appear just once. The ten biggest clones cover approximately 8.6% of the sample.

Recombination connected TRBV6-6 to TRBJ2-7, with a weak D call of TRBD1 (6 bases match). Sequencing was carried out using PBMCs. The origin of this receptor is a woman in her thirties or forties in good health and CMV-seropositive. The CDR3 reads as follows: CATYTGTRFYEQYF. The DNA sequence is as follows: TGTGCCACCTATACCGGGACACGGTTCTACGAGCAGTACTTC.